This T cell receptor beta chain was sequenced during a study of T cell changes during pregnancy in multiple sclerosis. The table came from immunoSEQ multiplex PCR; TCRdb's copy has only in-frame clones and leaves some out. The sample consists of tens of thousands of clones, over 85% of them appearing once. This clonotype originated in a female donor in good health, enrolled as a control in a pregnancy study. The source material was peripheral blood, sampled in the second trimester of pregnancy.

The CDR3, as DNA: TGTGCCAGCAGACTAGCGGGGGATACGCAGTATTTT. Its translation is CASRLAGDTQYF. The chain joins TRBV2 to TRBJ2-3, with 10 bases matching TRBD2. Unmatched junction bases numbered 0, after V lost 6 bases and J lost 6 bases. This CDR3 contains 12 residues. Germline V gene data show CDR1 as SNHLY and CDR2 as FYNNEI.